This record looks at one T cell receptor (beta chain) sequence and its context. This specimen belongs to a study of blood T cell repertoires in COVID-19. Study summary: Donors in the United States, Italy and Spain gave samples during acute or convalescent COVID-19.

The CDR3 has 13 residues. Germline lookup yields CDR1 MNHEY and CDR2 SVGAGI. The ends were cut back, 0 bases at V and 5 bases at J, with 7 bases in the middle. How the authors handled the data: Quantification of nucleated cells was approximated via reference gene primer amplification. Clones were sequenced by immunoSEQ multiplex PCR, and TCRdb holds only the in-frame ones, with some missing. That table gives V, J and clone size, and the DNA gave D and trimming. The table records about 120,000 clones, 60% to 85% of them present only once. The sample consisted of peripheral blood. The clonotype comes from a man in his 70s with acute or convalescent COVID-19. The rearrangement joins TRBV6-5 to TRBJ1-1; D uncertain. The DNA for the CDR3 is TGTGCCAGCAGTTACTCTATCAGTACTGAAGCTTTCTTT. This gives the protein CASSYSISTEAFF.